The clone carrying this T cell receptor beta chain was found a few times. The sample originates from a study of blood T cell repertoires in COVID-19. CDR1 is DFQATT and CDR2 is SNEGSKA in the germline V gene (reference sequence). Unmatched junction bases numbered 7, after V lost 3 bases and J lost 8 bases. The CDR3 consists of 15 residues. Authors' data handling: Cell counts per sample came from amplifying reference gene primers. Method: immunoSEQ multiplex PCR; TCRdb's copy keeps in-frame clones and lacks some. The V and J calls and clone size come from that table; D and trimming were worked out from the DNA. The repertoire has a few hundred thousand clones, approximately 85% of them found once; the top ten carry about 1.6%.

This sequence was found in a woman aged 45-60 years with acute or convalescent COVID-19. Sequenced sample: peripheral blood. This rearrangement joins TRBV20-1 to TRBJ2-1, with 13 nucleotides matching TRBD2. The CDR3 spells CSASRGTSGIDEQFF. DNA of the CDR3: TGCAGTGCTAGTAGAGGGACTAGCGGGATCGATGAGCAGTTCTTC.